These 32 T cell receptor beta chains were all obtained from the same sample, sequenced in a study of blood T cell repertoires in COVID-19. Sequenced by immunoSEQ multiplex PCR; TCRdb stores in-frame clones only, minus some. The sample carries more than 150,000 clones, over 60% recorded once. The sequenced sample consisted of peripheral blood. The source is an older woman with acute or convalescent COVID-19.

This chain uses TRBV24-1 with TRBJ2-3; D is undetermined. Germline V gives CDR1 KGHDR, CDR2 SFDVKD. This CDR3 contains 14 residues. V was pared by 4 bases and J by 2 bases, with 9 bases between. DNA of the CDR3: TGTGCCACCAGTGAAGAAGGAGACACAGATACGCAGTATTTT. Translated: CATSEEGDTDTQYF.

The gene calls are TRBV20-1 and TRBJ1-5, with TRBD1 as a possible D gene (5 bases). Germline V gene sequence: CDR1 DFQATT, CDR2 SNEGSKA (reference sequence). This CDR3 has 13 amino acids. V gave up 3 bases and J gave up 7 bases, with 13 bases separating them. The CDR3 reads CSASPGSFQPQHF. The CDR3 DNA sequence: TGCAGTGCTAGTCCAGGGTCTTTCCAGCCCCAGCATTTT.

V usage is TRBV7-2 and J usage is TRBJ2-1, with 8 bases aligning to TRBD2. The germline gives CDR1 SGHTA, CDR2 FQGNSA. This CDR3 spans 16 amino acids. Losses at the gene ends were 4 bases for V and 1 base for J; bases not matched to a gene: 6. The CDR3: CASSSLAAHSYNEQFF. Here the CDR3 DNA reads TGTGCCAGCAGCTCACTAGCGGCTCATTCCTACAATGAGCAGTTCTTC. Drawing the rest from reference TRBV7-2 and TRBJ2-1, the complete variable domain is GAGVSQSPSNKVTEKGKDVELRCDPISGHTALYWYRQSLGQGLEFLIYFQGNSAPDKSGLPSDRFSAERTGGSVSTLTIQRTQQEDSAVYLCASSSLAAHSYNEQFFGPGTRLTVL.

The chain recombines TRBV19 with TRBJ2-7; TRBD1 agrees at 10 bases. Trimming at V came to 3 bases and at J to 2 bases, leaving 7 bases not matched to a gene. Germline CDR1 LNHDA, CDR2 SQIVND (reference sequence). The CDR3 length is 16 residues. The CDR3 here is CASSILGGQGTYEQYF. The CDR3 nucleotides are TGTGCCAGTAGTATCCTGGGGGGACAGGGGACCTACGAGCAGTACTTC.

The CDR3 nucleotides are TGTGCCAGCAGTGAATCTGGGCAGCAAGAGACCCAGTACTTC. It codes for CASSESGQQETQYF. The chain uses TRBV2 and TRBJ2-5, with no clear D. Between the trimmed V and J ends, which lost 2 bases and 2 bases, there was a span of 9 bases. CDR3 length equals 14 residues. Germline-derived CDR1 and CDR2 are SNHLY and FYNNEI.

The J gene is TRBJ2-7, the V gene TRBV5-1; TRBD1 agrees at 8 bases. After removal of 3 bases from V and 3 bases from J, the junction contained 5 bases not matched to a gene. CDR1 SGHRS and CDR2 YFSETQ come from the germline V gene. The CDR3 totals 14 residues. CDR3 in DNA: TGCGCCAGCAGCTCCGGGACAGGCATCTACGAGCAGTACTTC. This sequence encodes CASSSGTGIYEQYF. Filled out from reference TRBV5-1 and TRBJ2-7, the complete variable domain reads KAGVTQTPRYLIKTRGQQVTLSCSPISGHRSVSWYQQTPGQGLQFLFEYFSETQRNKGNFPGRFSGRQFSNSRSEMNVSTLELGDSALYLCASSSGTGIYEQYFGPGTRLTVT.

This chain connects TRBV5-5 to TRBJ1-2, with unresolved D. Trimming took off 4 bases at V and 8 bases at J, with 18 bases between the two ends. The germline V gene encodes CDR1 SGHKS and CDR2 YYEKEE (reference sequence). This CDR3 has 14 amino acids. CDR3 sequence: CASSQTSAAFGYTF. The DNA of the CDR3 is TGTGCCAGCAGCCAAACTTCCGCGGCTTTCGGCTACACCTTC.

The rearrangement links TRBV2 to TRBJ1-1; D ambiguous. Germline CDR1 reads SNHLY; CDR2 reads FYNNEI. V was trimmed by 7 bases and J by 1 base, leaving 7 bases between them. This CDR3 is 12 amino acids long. CDR3 DNA: TGTGCCAGCAAATTCCGGAACACTGAAGCTTTCTTT. Protein sequence: CASKFRNTEAFF.

V is TRBV28 and J is TRBJ2-7; TRBD2 agrees at 10 bases. V gave up 5 bases and J gave up 1 base; unmatched junction bases: 8. This CDR3 has 16 residues. From germline, CDR1 is MDHEN and CDR2 SYDVKM. The CDR3 loop is CASSREAGGLSYEQYF. The CDR3 DNA is TGTGCCAGCAGTAGGGAAGCGGGAGGGCTATCCTACGAGCAGTACTTC.

This chain connects TRBV15 to TRBJ2-3, with a tentative D call TRBD2 (6 bases). The germline V gene encodes CDR1 LNHNV and CDR2 YYDKDF (reference sequence). The CDR3 has 15 residues. Trimming cost V 1 base and J 1 base, with 9 bases left between them. CDR3 protein: CATSRVSGGTDTQYF. CDR3 nucleotide sequence: TGTGCCACCAGCAGAGTGTCGGGGGGCACAGATACGCAGTATTTT.

V usage is TRBV5-1 and J usage is TRBJ2-2; TRBD1 matches 7 bases. Germline V gives CDR1 SGHRS, CDR2 YFSETQ. This CDR3 is 15 amino acids long. V lost 4 bases to trimming and J lost 3 bases; unmatched junction nucleotides: 6. CDR3 sequence reads: CASSRFTGDTGELFF. In DNA form, the CDR3 reads TGCGCCAGCAGCCGGTTTACAGGGGACACCGGGGAGCTGTTTTTT.

This chain links TRBV19 with TRBJ2-1; D ambiguous. The CDR3 runs 14 residues. V dropped 5 bases and J dropped 6 bases, with 14 bases sitting between them. The germline V gene encodes CDR1 LNHDA and CDR2 SQIVND (reference sequence). The CDR3 region is CASSVTTLVNEQFF. The CDR3 nucleotides read TGTGCCAGTAGTGTAACGACTCTGGTCAATGAGCAGTTCTTC.

As concerns this clone: Other DNA sequences in the sample encode the same CDR3. The chain uses TRBV19 and TRBJ2-2; 8 positions match TRBD2. This CDR3 spans 15 amino acids. Germline values: CDR1 LNHDA, CDR2 SQIVND (reference sequence). The junction had 0 bases not matched to a gene; V was cut back by 3 bases and J by 0 bases. DNA for the CDR3: TGTGCCAGTAGTATTAGCGGGACGAACACCGGGGAGCTGTTTTTT. Its translation is CASSISGTNTGELFF. Full variable domain (rest looked up from reference TRBV19 and TRBJ2-2): DGGITQSPKYLFRKEGQNVTLSCEQNLNHDAMYWYRQDPGQGLRLIYYSQIVNDFQKGDIAEGYSVSREKKESFPLTVTSAQKNPTAFYLCASSISGTNTGELFFGEGSRLTVL.

This clone was seen at least ten times. The chain joins TRBV6-5 to TRBJ2-1; TRBD2 might be the D (5 bases). V lost 10 bases to trimming and J lost 10 bases, with 14 bases between them. This CDR3 has 11 residues. Germline loops: CDR1 MNHEY, CDR2 SVGAGI. The CDR3 here is CATELDGEQFF. The CDR3 coding sequence is TGTGCCACCGAACTAGATGGAGAGCAGTTCTTC.

In its sample, this clone was seen a few times. The J gene is TRBJ2-7, the V gene TRBV4-1; a weak D match, TRBD1 (7 bases). Germline V gives CDR1 MGHRA, CDR2 YSYEKL. This CDR3 region has 14 residues. Trimming removed 1 base at V and 7 bases at J, with 14 bases between. The DNA of the CDR3 is TGCGCCAGCAGCCAAGGGACAGGAGGGGGGGAGCAGTACTTC. Protein: CASSQGTGGGEQYF.

This chain connects TRBV2 to TRBJ2-5, with TRBD2 matching 12 bases. The CDR3 contains 16 residues. After removal of 2 bases from V and 3 bases from J, the junction contained 4 bases not matched to a gene. Germline CDR1 and CDR2: SNHLY and FYNNEI. The CDR3 sequence: CASSEPRTSGKETQYF. In DNA, the CDR3 is TGTGCCAGCAGTGAACCCCGGACTAGCGGGAAAGAGACCCAGTACTTC.

The chain recombines TRBV18 with TRBJ2-2, with TRBD2 matching 11 bases. After removal of 1 base from V and 5 bases from J, the junction contained 3 bases not matched to a gene. The CDR3 loop spans 16 amino acids. Germline loops: CDR1 KGHSH, CDR2 LQKENI. The CDR3 loop reads CASSPQLAGGTGELFF. Written as DNA, the CDR3 is TGTGCCAGCTCACCACAGCTAGCGGGAGGTACCGGGGAGCTGTTTTTT.

This clone was recorded a few times. The chain has TRBV7-2 and TRBJ1-4; D gene ambiguous. Germline loops: CDR1 SGHTA, CDR2 FQGNSA. This CDR3 comprises 16 residues. The ends were cut back, 1 base at V and 3 bases at J, with 12 bases in the middle. CDR3: CASSLGSAAANEKLFF. The CDR3 coding sequence is TGTGCCAGCAGCTTAGGGTCGGCCGCGGCTAATGAAAAACTGTTTTTT.

The chain uses TRBV7-9 and TRBJ1-4; the D gene is possibly TRBD1 (6 bases). The CDR3 is 16 residues long. Germline V CDR1 and CDR2: SEHNR, FQNEAQ (reference sequence). Trimming pared 5 bases from V and 8 bases from J, leaving 21 bases between. CDR3 protein: CASSPSSNRVSEKLFF. CDR3 DNA: TGTGCCAGCAGCCCCTCATCTAACAGGGTGAGCGAAAAACTGTTTTTT.

This clone occurred a few times. The genes are TRBV14 and TRBJ1-5; D is ambiguous. Germline assignment: CDR1 SGHDN and CDR2 FVKESK. V gave up 0 bases and J gave up 6 bases, with 6 bases separating them. The CDR3 runs 13 residues. The CDR3 nucleotides read TGTGCCAGCAGCCAAGATTACGGTCAGCCCCAGCATTTT. Encoded protein: CASSQDYGQPQHF.

The chain carries TRBV24-1 and TRBJ2-3; 10 bases agree with TRBD1. The CDR3 runs to 16 residues. The germline V gene has CDR1 KGHDR and CDR2 SFDVKD. Trimming took 3 bases from V and 1 from J; bases not matched to a gene: 3. The CDR3 DNA reads as TGTGCCACCAGTGATAGGGACAGGGGCGGCACAGATACGCAGTATTTT. It specifies CATSDRDRGGTDTQYF.

This sequence joins TRBV5-4 and TRBJ2-7; 11 nucleotides align to TRBD2. Germline V gene sequence: CDR1 SGHNT, CDR2 YYREEE (reference sequence). The CDR3 consists of 14 residues. V lost 0 bases to trimming and J lost 6 bases; unmatched junction nucleotides: 2. The CDR3 sequence is CASSLAGTSGEQYF. The CDR3 DNA follows: TGTGCCAGCAGCTTGGCCGGGACTAGCGGCGAGCAGTACTTC.

J is TRBJ2-5 and V is TRBV5-4; maybe TRBD2 (5 bases). The germline CDR1 and CDR2 sequences are SGHNT and YYREEE (reference sequence). The CDR3 length is 13 residues. The V gene lost 3 bases and the J gene lost 7 bases, with 13 bases spanning the gap. CDR3 in amino acids: CASSYDGVGTQYF. CDR3 nucleotide sequence: TGTGCCAGCAGCTACGACGGGGTCGGGACCCAGTACTTC.

The chain couples TRBV27 to TRBJ1-2; possible D gene TRBD1, 5 bases. This CDR3 contains 14 residues. Per the germline V gene, CDR1 is MNHEY and CDR2 is SMNVEV (reference sequence). V dropped 6 bases and J dropped 4 bases, with 15 bases sitting between them. The CDR3, as DNA: TGTGCCAGCAGCACTGTGGGGGGGTCCTATGGCTACACCTTC. It codes for CASSTVGGSYGYTF.

This clone was picked up a small number of times. The chain has TRBV14 and TRBJ1-1; TRBD1 aligns across 8 bases. V shed 2 bases, J shed 1 base, and the junction held 3 bases outside the gene matches. Germline V gene lookup returns CDR1 SGHDN and CDR2 FVKESK. This CDR3 is built from 15 residues. The DNA of the CDR3 is TGTGCCAGCAGCCAACGCAGGGGGCAGAACACTGAAGCTTTCTTT. Translation: CASSQRRGQNTEAFF.

The chain joins TRBV11-3 to TRBJ2-3; 8 positions agree with TRBD1. The CDR3 consists of 16 residues. CDR1 SGHNT and CDR2 YENEEA come from the germline V gene. Trimming at V came to 5 bases and at J to 4 bases, leaving 11 bases not matched to a gene. CDR3 in amino acids: CASSDRTGPLSDTQYF. The CDR3 DNA reads TGTGCCAGCAGCGACCGGACAGGGCCTCTATCAGATACGCAGTATTTT.

This clone was detected once. The chain has TRBV9 and TRBJ2-5; D might be TRBD1 (6 bases). The CDR3 extends over 14 amino acids. Trimming stripped 0 bases from V and 7 bases from J, with 13 bases between. Germline V lookup: CDR1 SGDLS, CDR2 YYNGEE. The CDR3 loop is CASSVAVMGATQYF. CDR3 in DNA: TGTGCCAGCAGCGTAGCCGTAATGGGGGCGACCCAGTACTTC.

The chain carries TRBV6-6 and TRBJ1-1; D is possibly TRBD1 (6 bases). CDR1 is MNHNY and CDR2 is SVGAGI in the germline V gene (reference sequence). The ends were cut back, 7 bases at V and 7 bases at J, with 13 bases in the middle. CDR3 length: 12 amino acids. The DNA of the CDR3 is TGTGCCAGCATAGGGCAGGGGCTTGAAGCTTTCTTT. Its protein is CASIGQGLEAFF.

V gene TRBV24-1 combines with J gene TRBJ2-5, with TRBD2 matching 11 bases. The CDR3 covers 15 residues. The J segment lost 5 bases and the V segment lost 3 bases, leaving 4 bases of the junction unmatched. Germline V lookup: CDR1 KGHDR, CDR2 SFDVKD. CDR3 sequence: CATSDTVAGGETQYF. For the CDR3, the DNA is TGTGCCACCAGTGATACGGTAGCGGGAGGGGAGACCCAGTACTTC.

The V gene is TRBV9, the J gene TRBJ2-5; D may be TRBD2 (6 bases). The CDR3 is made up of 14 amino acids. The germline V gene encodes CDR1 SGDLS and CDR2 YYNGEE. The V gene lost 3 bases and the J gene lost 3 bases, with 12 bases spanning the gap. In DNA, the CDR3 is TGTGCCAGCAGCGCGGGACTGCCCAAAGAGACCCAGTACTTC. Its translation is CASSAGLPKETQYF.

This clone was observed a few times. The chain combines TRBV3-1 (or the pseudogene TRBV3-2) with TRBJ2-1, with 8 nucleotides matching TRBD1. CDR1 is LGHDT, CDR2 YNNKEL, per germline (reference sequence). J lost 12 bases, V lost 4 bases, and 11 bases had no gene match. CDR3 length: 14 amino acids. CDR3 nucleotides: TGTGCCAGCAGCCCCAAATCTCGAGGACAGGGGCAGTTCTTC. Protein product: CASSPKSRGQGQFF.

This chain connects TRBV2 to TRBJ1-1; D is unresolved. The CDR3 contains 13 residues. Germline V gene sequence: CDR1 SNHLY, CDR2 FYNNEI. V was trimmed by 7 bases and J by 0 bases, leaving 9 bases between them. The CDR3 coding sequence is TGTGCCAGCATTGACGGTGTGAACACTGAAGCTTTCTTT. It encodes CASIDGVNTEAFF.